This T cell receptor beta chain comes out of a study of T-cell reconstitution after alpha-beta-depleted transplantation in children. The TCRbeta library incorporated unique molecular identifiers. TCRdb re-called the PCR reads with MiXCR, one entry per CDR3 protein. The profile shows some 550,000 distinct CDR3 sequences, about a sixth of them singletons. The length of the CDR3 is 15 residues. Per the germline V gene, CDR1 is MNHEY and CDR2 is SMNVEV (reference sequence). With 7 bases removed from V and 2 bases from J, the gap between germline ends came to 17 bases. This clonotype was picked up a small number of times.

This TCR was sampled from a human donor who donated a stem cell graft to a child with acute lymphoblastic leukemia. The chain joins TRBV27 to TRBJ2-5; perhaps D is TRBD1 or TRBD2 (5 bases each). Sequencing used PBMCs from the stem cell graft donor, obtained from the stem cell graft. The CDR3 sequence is CASKLWPGQQETQYF. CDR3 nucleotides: TGTGCCAGCAAATTGTGGCCGGGGCAGCAAGAGACCCAGTACTTC.